One and the same sample provided the 5 T cell receptor beta chains below, sequenced in a study of glioma-infiltrating T cells (TCRdb year 2016). Instrument on record: Illumina MiSeq. The iRepertoire nested amplicon-rescue multiplex PCR (arm-PCR) platform was used to amplify TCR alpha and beta CDR3 regions from RNA. Through fastp at Q25 and MiXCR, TCRdb rebuilt clones from the public reads, retaining in-frame beta chains. Rows are combined by CDR3 protein, so each entry shows the most common genes and DNA. This sample has 150,000 or so distinct CDR3 sequences in its table, and about two fifths of those were observed once. The top ten clonotypes cover about a fifth of the sample. Sequenced sample: glioma tissue, nonneoplastic brain tissue, or PBMCs (not recorded which). The receptors shown here come from a human donor with low-grade glioma or glioblastoma, undergoing nonglioma brain surgery, or in good health (not recorded which).

This clonotype came up a few times. The rearrangement uses TRBV28 and TRBJ1-2; no clear D. From germline, CDR1 is MDHEN and CDR2 SYDVKM. The CDR3 extends over 13 amino acids. The V end was cut by 2 bases, the J end by 6 bases, with 10 bases between. CDR3 residues: CASSLSLKDGYTF. DNA for the CDR3: TGTGCCAGCAGTTTAAGTCTGAAGGATGGCTACACCTTC.

This clonotype was picked up a small number of times. The V and J genes are TRBV25-1 and TRBJ2-2; D is possibly TRBD1 (5 bases). Germline CDR1 and CDR2: MGHDK and SYGVNS. The CDR3 has 14 amino acids. The V and J ends lost 10 bases and 4 bases respectively, with 16 bases between them. CDR3 sequence: CATQGWASTGELFF. The CDR3 region has the DNA TGTGCCACCCAGGGTTGGGCTTCCACCGGGGAGCTGTTTTTT.

This clonotype was seen a handful of times. This chain uses TRBV7-9 with TRBJ1-1; D unclear. Trimming pared 5 bases from V and 8 bases from J, leaving 12 bases between. The CDR3 extends over 12 amino acids. Germline CDR1 is SEHNR and CDR2 is FQNEAQ (reference sequence). CDR3 protein: CASSKTFPEAFF. CDR3 DNA sequence: TGTGCCAGCAGCAAGACTTTCCCCGAAGCTTTCTTT.

Only a few counts were recorded for this clonotype. The V gene is TRBV6-1, the J gene TRBJ2-7; TRBD1 matches 9 bases. Germline CDR1 is MNHNS and CDR2 is SASEGT. After removal of 6 bases from V and 5 bases from J, the junction contained 5 bases not matched to a gene. This CDR3 is built from 13 residues. The CDR3 DNA reads TGTGCCAGCAGGAGGACAGGGGATAACGAGCAGTACTTC. This translates into CASRRTGDNEQYF.

This chain connects TRBV6-9 to TRBJ1-6; D is undetermined. Germline V CDR1 and CDR2: MNHGY, SVAAGI. This CDR3 is 14 amino acids long. V shed 3 bases and J shed 6 bases, with 9 bases lying between them. The CDR3 DNA sequence: TGTGCCAGCAGTTACCCGGGGTTTAATTCACCCCTCCACTTT. Protein product: CASSYPGFNSPLHF.